This paragraph reports one T cell receptor (beta chain). CDR3 size: 15 residues. Germline CDR1 reads MNHEY; CDR2 reads SVGAGI. The ends lost 4 bases at V and 6 bases at J; junction bases unmatched: 3. Study members were between about 18 and 95 years old and lived in 24 US regions. Assignments of participants to cohorts depended upon their own reported clinical history. Methods used by the authors: Reference gene primer amplification in the assay estimated nucleated cell counts. TCRdb's copy holds only in-frame clones and misses some; the assay was immunoSEQ multiplex PCR. The V and J calls and clone size are taken from that table; D and trimming were inferred from the DNA. The sample gives hundreds of thousands of clones, 88% of which show up once; less than 3% is in the top ten. This sample is drawn from a study of blood T cell repertoires in COVID-19.

The chain uses TRBV6-5 and TRBJ2-7; 16 bases line up with TRBD2. The sequencing input was PBMCs or T cells enriched from blood (not recorded which). The source of this sequence is a woman between 45 and 65 years old who had recovered from COVID-19. CDR3 residues: CASSSGTSGRAEQYF. CDR3 in DNA: TGTGCCAGCAGTTCCGGGACTAGCGGGAGGGCCGAGCAGTACTTC.